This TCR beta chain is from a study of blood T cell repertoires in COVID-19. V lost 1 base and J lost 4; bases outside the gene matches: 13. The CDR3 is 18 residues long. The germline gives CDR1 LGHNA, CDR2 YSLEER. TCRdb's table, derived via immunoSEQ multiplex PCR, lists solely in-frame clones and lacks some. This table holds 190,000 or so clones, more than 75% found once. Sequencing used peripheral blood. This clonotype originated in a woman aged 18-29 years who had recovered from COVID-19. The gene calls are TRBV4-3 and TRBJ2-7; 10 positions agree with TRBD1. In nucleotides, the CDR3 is TGCGCCAGCAGCCAAGGGATAGGACAGGGGGGAGTCCGTTACGAGCAGTACTTC. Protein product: CASSQGIGQGGVRYEQYF.